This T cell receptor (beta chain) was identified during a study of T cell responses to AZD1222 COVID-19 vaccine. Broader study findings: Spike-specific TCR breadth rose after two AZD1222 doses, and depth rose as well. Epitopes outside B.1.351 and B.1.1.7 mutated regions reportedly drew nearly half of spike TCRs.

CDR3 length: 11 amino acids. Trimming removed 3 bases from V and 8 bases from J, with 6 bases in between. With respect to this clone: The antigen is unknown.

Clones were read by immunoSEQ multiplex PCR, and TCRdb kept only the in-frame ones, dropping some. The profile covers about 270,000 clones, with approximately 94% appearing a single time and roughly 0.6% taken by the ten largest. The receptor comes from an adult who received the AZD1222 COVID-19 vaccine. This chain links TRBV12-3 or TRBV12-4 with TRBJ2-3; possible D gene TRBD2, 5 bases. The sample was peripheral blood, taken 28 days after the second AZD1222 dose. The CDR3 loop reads CASSFRGTQYF. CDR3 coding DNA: TGTGCCAGCAGTTTTCGGGGTACGCAGTATTTT.